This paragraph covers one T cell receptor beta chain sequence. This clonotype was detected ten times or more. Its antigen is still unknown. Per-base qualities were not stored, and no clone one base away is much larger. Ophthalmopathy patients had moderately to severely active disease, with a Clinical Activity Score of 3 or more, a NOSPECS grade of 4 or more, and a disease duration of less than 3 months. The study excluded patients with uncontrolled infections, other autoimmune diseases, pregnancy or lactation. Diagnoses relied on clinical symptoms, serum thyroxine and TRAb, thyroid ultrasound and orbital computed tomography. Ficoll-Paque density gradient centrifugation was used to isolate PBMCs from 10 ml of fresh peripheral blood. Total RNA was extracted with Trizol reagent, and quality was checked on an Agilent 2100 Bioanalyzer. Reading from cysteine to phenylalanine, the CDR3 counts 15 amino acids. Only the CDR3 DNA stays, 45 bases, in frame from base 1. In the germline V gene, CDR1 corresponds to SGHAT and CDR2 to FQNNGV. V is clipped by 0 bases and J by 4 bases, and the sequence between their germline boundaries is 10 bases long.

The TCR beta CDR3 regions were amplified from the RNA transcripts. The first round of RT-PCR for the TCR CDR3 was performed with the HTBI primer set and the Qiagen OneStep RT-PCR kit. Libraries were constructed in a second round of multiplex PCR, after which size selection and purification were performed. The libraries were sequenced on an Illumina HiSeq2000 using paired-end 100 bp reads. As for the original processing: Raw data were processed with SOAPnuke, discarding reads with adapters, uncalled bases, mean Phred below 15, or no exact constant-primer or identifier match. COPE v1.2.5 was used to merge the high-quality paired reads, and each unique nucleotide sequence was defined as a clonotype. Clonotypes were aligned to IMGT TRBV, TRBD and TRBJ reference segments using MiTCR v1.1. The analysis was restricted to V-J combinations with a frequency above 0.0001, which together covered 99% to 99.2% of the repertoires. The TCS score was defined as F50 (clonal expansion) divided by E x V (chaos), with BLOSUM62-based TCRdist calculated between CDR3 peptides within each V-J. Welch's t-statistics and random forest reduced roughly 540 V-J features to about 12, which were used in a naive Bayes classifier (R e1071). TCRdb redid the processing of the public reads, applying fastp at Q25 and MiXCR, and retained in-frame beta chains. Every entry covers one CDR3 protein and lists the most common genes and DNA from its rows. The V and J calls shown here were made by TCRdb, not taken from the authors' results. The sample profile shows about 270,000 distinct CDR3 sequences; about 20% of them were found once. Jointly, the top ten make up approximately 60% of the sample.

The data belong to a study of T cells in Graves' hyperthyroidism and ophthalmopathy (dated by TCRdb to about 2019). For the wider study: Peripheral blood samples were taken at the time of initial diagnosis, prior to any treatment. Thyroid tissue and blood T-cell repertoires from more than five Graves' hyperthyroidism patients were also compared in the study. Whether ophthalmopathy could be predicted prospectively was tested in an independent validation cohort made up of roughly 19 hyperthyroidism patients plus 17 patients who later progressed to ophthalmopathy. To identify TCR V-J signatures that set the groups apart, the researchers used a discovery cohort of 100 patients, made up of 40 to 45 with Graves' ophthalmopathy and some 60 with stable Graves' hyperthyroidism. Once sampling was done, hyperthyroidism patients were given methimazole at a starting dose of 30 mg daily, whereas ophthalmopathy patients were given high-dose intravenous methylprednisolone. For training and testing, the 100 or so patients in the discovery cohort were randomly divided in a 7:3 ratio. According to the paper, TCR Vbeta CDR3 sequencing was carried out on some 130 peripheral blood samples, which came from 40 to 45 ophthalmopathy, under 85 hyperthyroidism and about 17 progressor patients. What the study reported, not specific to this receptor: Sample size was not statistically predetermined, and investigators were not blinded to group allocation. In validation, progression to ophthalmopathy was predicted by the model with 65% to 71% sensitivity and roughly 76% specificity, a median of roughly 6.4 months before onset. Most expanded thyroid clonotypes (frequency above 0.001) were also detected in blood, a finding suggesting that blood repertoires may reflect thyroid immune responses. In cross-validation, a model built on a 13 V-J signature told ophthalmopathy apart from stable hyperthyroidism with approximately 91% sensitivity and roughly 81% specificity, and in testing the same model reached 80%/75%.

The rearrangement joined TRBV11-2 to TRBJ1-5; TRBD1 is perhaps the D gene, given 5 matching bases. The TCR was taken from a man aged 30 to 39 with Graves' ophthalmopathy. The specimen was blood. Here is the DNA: TGTGCCAGCAGCTTAGATGGGGCGAGGAATCAGCCCCAGCATTTT. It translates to CASSLDGARNQPQHF.